This T cell receptor (beta chain) was documented in a study of regulatory T cells in long-lasting Graves disease. A word on this clonotype: The junction departs from germline at one end; a sequencing error may be responsible.

Arm-PCR of CDR3 regions and iRepertoire HTBI primers were the basis on which TCR beta libraries were built. MiXCR was run by TCRdb on the multiplex PCR reads, yielding one entry per CDR3 protein. The sample carries under 700,000 distinct CDR3 sequences, about 15% recorded once. There are 12 residues in the CDR3. This sample's time point: newly diagnosed GD, antithyroid drugs for less than 3 months. PBMC RNA served as the TCR library source. Under American Thyroid Association guidelines, Graves' disease was diagnosed. These records were also assigned to another study, of T cells in Graves' hyperthyroidism and ophthalmopathy. That paper adds: With a duration under 2 months, the hyperthyroidism was newly diagnosed in patients aged 18 to 65. The HTBI primer set drove a first-round RT-PCR of the TCR CDR3.

The sequenced sample was peripheral blood mononuclear cells (PBMCs), obtained at new diagnosis, from a patient treated with antithyroid drugs. The chain couples TRBV12-3 or TRBV12-4 to TRBJ2-1; 7 bases fit TRBD1. The receptor was isolated from a woman aged 35-65 years with Graves disease. The CDR3 DNA is TGTGCCTGCAGCCCTGACAGGGTTGAGCAGTTCTTC. Translating it yields CACSPDRVEQFF.